This T cell receptor beta chain was retrieved from a study of blood T cell repertoires in COVID-19. Some clones are missing from TCRdb's copy, which holds only in-frame ones; the method was immunoSEQ multiplex PCR. The sample carries about 100,000 clones, approximately 92% recorded once. This TCR was recovered from a man aged 50 to 59 with active COVID-19. Sequences were obtained from peripheral blood.

CDR3 in DNA: TGTGCCAGCAGTTACTCGACAGCAAATCAGCCCCAGCATTTT. This gives the protein CASSYSTANQPQHF. V usage is TRBV6-6 and J usage is TRBJ1-5, with D possibly TRBD1 on 5 matching bases. Germline V gene lookup returns CDR1 MNHNY and CDR2 SVGAGI (reference sequence). V gave up 0 bases and J gave up 4 bases, with 7 bases separating them. CDR3 size: 14 residues.